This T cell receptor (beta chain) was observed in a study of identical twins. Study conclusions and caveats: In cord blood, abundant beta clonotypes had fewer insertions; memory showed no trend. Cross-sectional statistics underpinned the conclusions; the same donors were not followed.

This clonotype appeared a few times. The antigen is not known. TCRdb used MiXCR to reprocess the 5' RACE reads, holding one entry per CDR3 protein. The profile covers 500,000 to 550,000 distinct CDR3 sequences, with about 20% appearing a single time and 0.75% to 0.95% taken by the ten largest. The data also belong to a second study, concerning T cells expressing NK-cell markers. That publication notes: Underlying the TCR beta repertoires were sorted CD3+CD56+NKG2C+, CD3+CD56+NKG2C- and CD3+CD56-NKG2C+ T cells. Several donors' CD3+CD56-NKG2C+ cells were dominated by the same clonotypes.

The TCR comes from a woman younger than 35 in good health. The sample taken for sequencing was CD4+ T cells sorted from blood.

The CDR3 spells CASGSRVGTEAFF. In nucleotides, the CDR3 is TGTGCTAGTGGTTCCCGGGTTGGCACTGAAGCTTTCTTT. The chain employs TRBV12-5 and TRBJ1-1; D ambiguous. Trimming removed 4 bases at V and 4 bases at J, with 10 bases between. The CDR3 loop spans 13 amino acids. CDR1 is LGHNT, CDR2 FRNRAP, per germline. Looking up the rest from reference TRBV12-5 and TRBJ1-1 gives the full variable domain: DARVTQTPRHKVTEMGQEVTMRCQPILGHNTVFWYRQTMMQGLELLAYFRNRAPLDDSGMPKDRFSAEMPDATLATLKIQPSEPRDSAVYFCASGSRVGTEAFFGQGTRLTVV.